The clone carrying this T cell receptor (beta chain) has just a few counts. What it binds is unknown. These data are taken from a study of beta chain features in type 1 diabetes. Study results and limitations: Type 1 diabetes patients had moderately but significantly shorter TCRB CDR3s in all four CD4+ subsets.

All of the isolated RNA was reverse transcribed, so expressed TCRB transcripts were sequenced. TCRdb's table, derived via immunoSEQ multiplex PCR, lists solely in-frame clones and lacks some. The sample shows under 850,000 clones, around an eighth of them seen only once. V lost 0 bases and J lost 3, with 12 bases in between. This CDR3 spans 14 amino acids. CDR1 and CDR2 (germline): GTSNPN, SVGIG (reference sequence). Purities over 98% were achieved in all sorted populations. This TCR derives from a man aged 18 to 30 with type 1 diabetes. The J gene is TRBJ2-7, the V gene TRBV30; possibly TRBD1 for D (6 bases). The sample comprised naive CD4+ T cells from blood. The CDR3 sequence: CAWSVKGHSYEQYF. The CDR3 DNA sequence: TGTGCCTGGAGTGTAAAGGGACACAGCTACGAGCAGTACTTC.